This is a list of T cell receptor beta chains from one sample in a study of cytomegalovirus exposure and HLA in healthy donors. Some clones are missing from TCRdb's copy, which holds only in-frame ones; the method was immunoSEQ multiplex PCR. The table lists 90,000 or so clones, approximately 81% of them singletons, with around 20% in the top ten. The sequenced sample was PBMCs. The source of these receptors is a man younger than 30 in good health and CMV-seropositive. CDR3s include the opening cysteine and the closing phenylalanine or tryptophan. D genes are given only for firm matches. Only part of the rows carry a size: once, few, many, or a class if the clone is expanded.

clone_size: .
j_call: TRBJ1-4
d_call: .
v_call: TRBV5-5
cdr3_aa: CASSSAQGRVNEKLFF
cdr3_nt: TGTGCCAGCAGCTCCGCACAGGGTCGAGTAAATGAAAAACTGTTTTTT

clone_size: .
j_call: TRBJ1-5
d_call: .
v_call: TRBV6-5
cdr3_aa: CASSYSGRVKQPQHF
cdr3_nt: TGTGCCAGCAGTTACTCGGGCAGGGTAAAACAGCCCCAGCATTTT

clone_size: .
j_call: TRBJ2-7
d_call: .
v_call: TRBV4-1
cdr3_aa: CASSQGLGAYEQYF
cdr3_nt: TGCGCCAGCAGCCAAGGATTAGGGGCCTACGAGCAGTACTTC

clone_size: .
j_call: TRBJ1-1
d_call: .
v_call: TRBV18
cdr3_aa: CASSPSLEDTEAFF
cdr3_nt: TGTGCCAGCTCACCATCCCTTGAGGACACTGAAGCTTTCTTT

clone_size: .
j_call: TRBJ1-1
d_call: .
v_call: TRBV10-3
cdr3_aa: CATRFGGSNTEAFF
cdr3_nt: TGTGCCACCCGATTCGGGGGTTCGAACACTGAAGCTTTCTTT

clone_size: .
j_call: TRBJ2-2
d_call: .
v_call: TRBV9
cdr3_aa: CASSTGKPEGELFF
cdr3_nt: TGTGCCAGCAGCACGGGGAAGCCGGAAGGGGAGCTGTTTTTT

clone_size: .
j_call: TRBJ2-2
d_call: .
v_call: TRBV5-1
cdr3_aa: CASSSVGQGIHTGELFF
cdr3_nt: TGCGCCAGCAGCTCTGTTGGGCAGGGGATACACACCGGGGAGCTGTTTTTT

clone_size: .
j_call: TRBJ1-5
d_call: .
v_call: TRBV19
cdr3_aa: CASSYGGPGRDQPQHF
cdr3_nt: TGTGCCAGTAGTTACGGGGGGCCGGGTAGGGATCAGCCCCAGCATTTT

clone_size: .
j_call: TRBJ2-1
d_call: .
v_call: TRBV5-1
cdr3_aa: CASSFLGLRNEQFF
cdr3_nt: TGCGCCAGCAGCTTTTTAGGACTGCGCAATGAGCAGTTCTTC

clone_size: .
j_call: TRBJ1-1
d_call: .
v_call: TRBV18
cdr3_aa: CASSPLQGNTEAFF
cdr3_nt: TGTGCCAGCTCACCACTCCAGGGGAACACTGAAGCTTTCTTT

clone_size: .
j_call: TRBJ2-1
d_call: .
v_call: TRBV11-3
cdr3_aa: CASSLLSGSNEQFF
cdr3_nt: TGTGCCAGCAGCTTATTGAGTGGTAGTAATGAGCAGTTCTTC

clone_size: .
j_call: TRBJ2-5
d_call: TRBD1
v_call: TRBV2
cdr3_aa: CASSPDREETQYF
cdr3_nt: TGTGCCAGCAGCCCCGACAGGGAAGAGACCCAGTACTTC

clone_size: few
j_call: TRBJ1-1
d_call: TRBD1
v_call: TRBV9
cdr3_aa: CASSPWTGPPNTEAFF
cdr3_nt: TGTGCCAGCAGCCCCTGGACAGGGCCTCCGAACACTGAAGCTTTCTTT

clone_size: medium-sized
j_call: TRBJ2-5
d_call: TRBD1
v_call: TRBV27
cdr3_aa: CASSLDGTGVDQYF
cdr3_nt: TGTGCCAGCAGTTTAGATGGGACAGGGGTGGACCAGTACTTC

clone_size: once
j_call: TRBJ1-1
d_call: .
v_call: TRBV11-2
cdr3_aa: CASSFLQGGAAEAFF
cdr3_nt: TGTGCCAGCAGCTTCCTTCAAGGGGGGGCCGCTGAAGCTTTCTTT

clone_size: .
j_call: TRBJ1-3
d_call: TRBD1
v_call: TRBV28
cdr3_aa: CASSPFPPLRGRTGNTIYF
cdr3_nt: TGTGCCAGCAGCCCTTTTCCCCCGCTCAGGGGGCGGACTGGAAACACCATATATTTT

clone_size: .
j_call: TRBJ2-1
d_call: TRBD2
v_call: TRBV2
cdr3_aa: CASSFILAGLGNEQFF
cdr3_nt: TGTGCCAGCAGCTTTATCCTAGCGGGACTGGGCAATGAGCAGTTCTTC

clone_size: .
j_call: TRBJ1-2
d_call: TRBD1
v_call: TRBV6-1
cdr3_aa: CASSEVDRVVRGYTF
cdr3_nt: TGTGCCAGCAGTGAAGTGGACAGGGTGGTGCGAGGCTACACCTTC

clone_size: .
j_call: TRBJ2-6
d_call: .
v_call: TRBV7-9
cdr3_aa: CASSQGGAGANVLTF
cdr3_nt: TGTGCCAGCAGCCAGGGGGGTGCTGGGGCCAACGTCCTGACTTTC

clone_size: .
j_call: TRBJ2-1
d_call: TRBD2
v_call: TRBV5-1
cdr3_aa: CASSPGLAGSYNEQFF
cdr3_nt: TGCGCCAGCAGCCCGGGACTAGCGGGATCCTACAATGAGCAGTTCTTC

clone_size: .
j_call: TRBJ2-3
d_call: .
v_call: TRBV19
cdr3_aa: CASTVGRQSTDTQYF
cdr3_nt: TGTGCCAGTACCGTAGGTAGACAGAGCACAGATACGCAGTATTTT

clone_size: .
j_call: TRBJ2-3
d_call: .
v_call: TRBV6-5
cdr3_aa: CASSYAQDTDTQYF
cdr3_nt: TGTGCCAGCAGTTACGCGCAAGACACAGATACGCAGTATTTT

clone_size: .
j_call: TRBJ1-2
d_call: .
v_call: TRBV7-8
cdr3_aa: CASSPRGAGPGYGYTF
cdr3_nt: TGTGCCAGCAGCCCCCGGGGTGCGGGACCCGGCTATGGCTACACCTTC

clone_size: once
j_call: TRBJ2-7
d_call: TRBD2
v_call: TRBV9
cdr3_aa: CASSPRDSGTINYEQYF
cdr3_nt: TGTGCCAGCAGCCCCCGGGACTCAGGGACTATTAACTACGAGCAGTACTTC

clone_size: .
j_call: TRBJ1-5
d_call: .
v_call: TRBV28
cdr3_aa: CASTLQEQPQHF
cdr3_nt: TGTGCCAGCACCCTTCAGGAACAGCCCCAGCATTTT

clone_size: .
j_call: TRBJ1-4
d_call: TRBD1
v_call: TRBV28
cdr3_aa: CASSLPGQGAFF
cdr3_nt: TGTGCCAGCAGTCTACCGGGACAGGGGGCTTTTTTT

clone_size: many
j_call: TRBJ1-4
d_call: .
v_call: TRBV6-1
cdr3_aa: CASSLTGSYEKLFF
cdr3_nt: TGTGCCAGCAGTCTGACAGGCTCCTATGAAAAACTGTTTTTT

clone_size: many
j_call: TRBJ2-1
d_call: TRBD2
v_call: TRBV7-2
cdr3_aa: CASSQRLLAGGNLYNEQFF
cdr3_nt: TGTGCCAGCAGCCAACGATTATTAGCGGGAGGGAATCTCTACAATGAGCAGTTCTTC

clone_size: few
j_call: TRBJ1-1
d_call: .
v_call: TRBV2
cdr3_aa: CASSGGGWGTEAFF
cdr3_nt: TGTGCCAGCAGTGGAGGGGGTTGGGGCACTGAAGCTTTCTTT

clone_size: .
j_call: TRBJ1-5
d_call: TRBD1
v_call: TRBV2
cdr3_aa: CASRAGQYSNQPQHF
cdr3_nt: TGTGCCAGCAGGGCGGGACAGTATAGCAATCAGCCCCAGCATTTT

clone_size: .
j_call: TRBJ2-2
d_call: TRBD2
v_call: TRBV25-1
cdr3_aa: CASSDHKRESNTGELFF
cdr3_nt: TGTGCCAGCAGTGATCACAAGCGGGAGTCGAACACCGGGGAGCTGTTTTTT

clone_size: .
j_call: TRBJ1-4
d_call: .
v_call: TRBV6-1
cdr3_aa: CATANEKLFF
cdr3_nt: TGTGCCACAGCTAATGAAAAACTGTTTTTT

clone_size: .
j_call: TRBJ2-5
d_call: .
v_call: TRBV5-1
cdr3_aa: CASSLVSGQETQYF
cdr3_nt: TGCGCCAGCAGCTTGGTTTCAGGGCAAGAGACCCAGTACTTC

clone_size: .
j_call: TRBJ1-2
d_call: TRBD1
v_call: TRBV16
cdr3_aa: CASSHDRAGDGYTF
cdr3_nt: TGTGCCAGCAGCCACGACAGGGCCGGAGATGGCTACACCTTC

clone_size: .
j_call: TRBJ2-2
d_call: TRBD2
v_call: TRBV9
cdr3_aa: CASSVGGRAYTGELFF
cdr3_nt: TGTGCCAGCAGCGTTGGCGGGAGGGCTTACACCGGGGAGCTGTTTTTT

clone_size: .
j_call: TRBJ2-1
d_call: TRBD1
v_call: TRBV2
cdr3_aa: CASRLAGTGWNEQFF
cdr3_nt: TGTGCCAGCAGACTGGCCGGGACAGGGTGGAATGAGCAGTTCTTC

clone_size: .
j_call: TRBJ2-3
d_call: TRBD2
v_call: TRBV7-6
cdr3_aa: CASSFRLAGTATDTQYF
cdr3_nt: TGTGCCAGCAGCTTCAGACTAGCGGGGACAGCCACAGATACGCAGTATTTT

clone_size: .
j_call: TRBJ2-7
d_call: TRBD2
v_call: TRBV11-2
cdr3_aa: CASTPAGGPHEQYF
cdr3_nt: TGTGCCAGCACTCCGGCGGGAGGGCCCCACGAGCAGTACTTC

clone_size: .
j_call: TRBJ1-1
d_call: .
v_call: TRBV27
cdr3_aa: CASSLAGQNTEAFF
cdr3_nt: TGTGCCAGCAGTCTTGCGGGGCAGAACACTGAAGCTTTCTTT

clone_size: few
j_call: TRBJ2-3
d_call: TRBD2
v_call: TRBV2
cdr3_aa: CASRPTSGRAYDTQYF
cdr3_nt: TGTGCCAGCAGACCAACTAGCGGGAGGGCGTACGATACGCAGTATTTT

clone_size: .
j_call: TRBJ2-2
d_call: .
v_call: TRBV12-2
cdr3_aa: CASRSVEQTNTGELFF
cdr3_nt: TGTGCAAGTCGCTCCGTCGAACAGACGAACACCGGGGAGCTGTTTTTT

clone_size: .
j_call: TRBJ2-7
d_call: .
v_call: TRBV19
cdr3_aa: CASSQTANSYEQYF
cdr3_nt: TGTGCCAGTAGTCAGACAGCGAACTCCTACGAGCAGTACTTC